This T cell receptor (beta chain) was found in a study of blood T cell repertoires in COVID-19. In the study overall: Material from acute and convalescent COVID-19 was sourced from the United States, Italy and Spain.

Seattle enrolled patients during active infection and tracked them longitudinally. How the authors handled the data: Scientists estimated how many nucleated cells there were by amplifying reference gene primers. Using immunoSEQ multiplex PCR, the repertoire was profiled, and TCRdb retains in-frame clones only, with some absent. For V, J and clone size, that table is used; D and trimming come from the DNA. The repertoire holds 350,000 or so clones, about nine tenths seen once, with 3.9% in the top ten. The CDR3 has 14 amino acids. Germline CDR1 and CDR2: SEHNR and FQNEAQ (reference sequence). The germline V and J ends were trimmed by 4 bases and 3 bases, with 10 bases remaining between them.

The chain couples TRBV7-9 to TRBJ2-1; no firm D call. The TCR originated in a woman aged 55-75 years with COVID-19, enrolled during active disease. Sample: peripheral blood. The CDR3 nucleotides are TGTGCCAGCAGCTCCCAGGCCTACTACAATGAGCAGTTCTTC. Translation: CASSSQAYYNEQFF.